Each of the 6 T cell receptor beta chains below was sequenced from the same sample in a study of T cell changes during pregnancy in multiple sclerosis. Only in-frame clones appear in the TCRdb table, and some are missing; sequencing was by immunoSEQ multiplex PCR. The table shows about 46,000 clones, with 80% to 95% occurring only once. Sequencing used CD8+ T cells from peripheral blood mononuclear cells, obtained after pregnancy. These receptors all come from a female donor with multiple sclerosis, enrolled in a pregnancy study.

The chain recombines TRBV7-9 with TRBJ2-7; 7 positions match TRBD2. The germline V gene encodes CDR1 SEHNR and CDR2 FQNEAQ (reference sequence). The CDR3 runs to 15 residues. The V gene end was trimmed by 5 bases and the J gene end by 5 bases; junction bases not matched to a gene: 12. This CDR3 is CASSPREARPDEQYF. DNA for the CDR3: TGTGCCAGCAGCCCCCGGGAGGCACGGCCGGACGAGCAGTACTTC.

This clone was seen a handful of times. The rearrangement links TRBV12-5 to TRBJ1-1; D not resolved. This CDR3 contains 13 residues. Germline V CDR1 and CDR2: LGHNT, FRNRAP. V was pared by 4 bases and J by 4 bases, with 10 bases between. CDR3 sequence: CASGSPVSTEAFF. In DNA form, the CDR3 reads TGTGCTAGTGGTTCCCCCGTGAGCACTGAAGCTTTCTTT.

The V call is TRBV27, the J call TRBJ2-7, with 14 bases matching TRBD2. J gave up 9 bases and V 5 bases, and 12 bases lay outside the gene matches. The CDR3 spans 16 residues. Per germline, CDR1 MNHEY and CDR2 SMNVEV (reference sequence). CDR3 sequence (DNA): TGTGCCAGCAGTCCTTCAGGACTAGCGGGAGGTGGTAGGCAGTACTTC. It yields the protein CASSPSGLAGGGRQYF.

The V call is TRBV15, the J call TRBJ2-7; a possible D gene is TRBD1 (5 bases). The V gene's germline CDR1 is LNHNV and CDR2 YYDKDF (reference sequence). V was cut by 5 bases and J by 5 bases, with 13 bases left in between. The CDR3 has 13 amino acids. The CDR3 spells CATSPLPGNEQYF. The CDR3 coding sequence is TGTGCCACCAGCCCCCTCCCAGGGAACGAGCAGTACTTC.

CDR3 in amino acids: CATSRPGEWDNEQFF. The CDR3 bases are TGTGCCACCAGCAGGCCCGGGGAATGGGACAATGAGCAGTTCTTC. The rearrangement joins TRBV15 to TRBJ2-1; D is possibly TRBD2 (5 bases). V shed 3 bases and J shed 5 bases, with 14 bases lying between them. The CDR3 consists of 15 residues. The germline V gene has CDR1 LNHNV and CDR2 YYDKDF (reference sequence).

The genes are TRBV27 and TRBJ2-3; the match to TRBD2 covers 8 bases. The trim removed 1 base at V and 4 bases at J, leaving 7 bases unmatched. CDR3 length equals 16 residues. Germline values: CDR1 MNHEY, CDR2 SMNVEV (reference sequence). The CDR3 DNA follows: TGTGCCAGCAGTTTATTGCGGGGGGCGAGGGCAGATACGCAGTATTTT. It codes for CASSLLRGARADTQYF.